Listed here are 32 T cell receptor beta chains from one sample, sequenced in a study of a mutant IDH1 vaccine in newly diagnosed glioma. Using immunoSEQ multiplex PCR, the repertoire was profiled, and TCRdb retains in-frame clones only, with some absent. The sample lists about 51,000 clones, around three quarters occurring once. The time point denotes: baseline, week 1 (first vaccination visit). Stated treatment: pre-vaccination baseline after standard-of-care therapy. The source material was PBMCs, sampled from a glioma patient treated with radiotherapy, temozolomide or both. The receptors were gathered from a middle-aged woman with glioma.

V gene TRBV4-3 combines with J gene TRBJ1-4, with D possibly being TRBD1 (5 bases). The CDR3 has 16 amino acids. Germline values: CDR1 LGHNA, CDR2 YSLEER. Between the trimmed V and J ends, which lost 3 bases and 4 bases, there was a span of 15 bases. The CDR3 coding sequence is TGCGCCAGCAGCCAGGGGACTTCCCGGGGTAATGAAAAACTGTTTTTT. It specifies CASSQGTSRGNEKLFF.

The gene calls are TRBV2 and TRBJ1-4; D is unclear. This CDR3 is 15 amino acids long. V lost 10 bases and J 6 bases, leaving 21 bases between the germline ends. Germline assignment: CDR1 SNHLY and CDR2 FYNNEI. The CDR3 DNA follows: TGTGCCACCACAAGATCCGTGGGTATCGATGAAAAACTGTTTTTT. Protein product: CATTRSVGIDEKLFF.

V usage is TRBV10-3 and J usage is TRBJ1-2; D is unresolved. Germline CDR1 ENHRY, CDR2 SYGVKD. Trimming cost V 2 bases and J 8 bases, with 24 bases left between them. This CDR3 is built from 17 residues. CDR3 residues: CAISEPLGGTFHRGYTF. DNA for the CDR3: TGTGCCATCAGTGAGCCCCTTGGAGGTACCTTCCATCGGGGCTACACCTTC.

This clone was seen just once. The chain is built from TRBV5-4 and TRBJ1-1, with D perhaps TRBD1 (6 bases). Trimming pared 5 bases from V and 2 bases from J, leaving 13 bases between. Germline lookup yields CDR1 SGHNT and CDR2 YYREEE (reference sequence). CDR3 length: 14 residues. CDR3 coding DNA: TGTGCCAGCAGTTGGACAGTAGAAAACACTGAAGCTTTCTTT. Translating gives CASSWTVENTEAFF. Variable domain in full (rest from reference TRBV5-4 and TRBJ1-1): ETGVTQSPTHLIKTRGQQVTLRCSSQSGHNTVSWYQQALGQGPQFIFQYYREEENGRGNFPPRFSGLQFPNYSSELNVNALELDDSALYLCASSWTVENTEAFFGQGTRLTVV.

To note about this clone: The junction shows a germline mismatch at one end, possibly a read error. The J gene is TRBJ2-5, the V gene TRBV29-1; D unclear. CDR1 and CDR2 from the germline V gene are SQVTM and ANQGSEA. The length of the CDR3 is 14 residues. In DNA form, the CDR3 reads TGCAGCGTTGAGGATACTCACCTGCAAGGGACCCAGTACTTC. Translation gives CSVEDTHLQGTQYF.

J is TRBJ1-6 and V is TRBV2; 8 bases align to TRBD1. V lost 6 bases to trimming and J lost 11 bases; unmatched junction nucleotides: 3. Germline CDR1 is SNHLY and CDR2 is FYNNEI. The CDR3 spans 12 residues. CDR3 DNA: TGTGCCAGCAGACAGGGGGAGACACCCCTCCACTTT. It translates to CASRQGETPLHF.

This sequence joins TRBV23-1 and TRBJ1-1; D call uncertain. TRBV23-1 is marked as an open reading frame, function uncertain. The germline V and J ends were trimmed by 0 bases and 4 bases, with 12 bases remaining between them. CDR3 size: 15 residues. This CDR3 is CASSQSTPQSTEAFF. Written as DNA, the CDR3 is TGCGCCAGCAGTCAATCTACGCCACAGAGCACTGAAGCTTTCTTT.

The chain has TRBV7-2 and TRBJ1-3, with TRBD1 as a possible D gene (6 bases). CDR1 and CDR2 from the germline V gene are SGHTA and FQGNSA. Trimming left V 5 bases short and J 10 bases short, with 12 bases between. The CDR3 extends over 12 amino acids. CDR3 coding DNA: TGTGCCAGCAGCACAAATAGGGGGACCATATATTTT. It yields the protein CASSTNRGTIYF.

The rearrangement joins TRBV7-2 to TRBJ1-3, with 8 nucleotides matching TRBD1. Germline CDR1 is SGHTA and CDR2 is FQGNSA. The trim removed 6 bases at V and 8 bases at J, leaving 12 bases unmatched. CDR3 length: 15 amino acids. As DNA, the CDR3 is TGTGCCAGCAGTACCCGGGACAGGAGGGAAGACACCATATATTTT. Its protein is CASSTRDRREDTIYF.

The chain carries TRBV5-6 and TRBJ1-4; possibly TRBD1 for D (5 bases). This CDR3 has 14 amino acids. Trimming pared 7 bases from V and 3 bases from J, leaving 13 bases between. Per the germline V gene, CDR1 is SGHDT and CDR2 is YYEEEE. Written as DNA, the CDR3 is TGTGCCAGCGGGACGTGGGGGGCTAATGAAAAACTGTTTTTT. It translates to CASGTWGANEKLFF.

The chain carries TRBV11-2 and TRBJ2-7, with a weak D call TRBD2 (5 bases). The CDR3 runs 14 residues. Between the trimmed V and J ends, which lost 2 bases and 5 bases, there was a span of 13 bases. CDR1 SGHAT and CDR2 FQNNGV come from the germline V gene. The CDR3 sequence is CASSLIPSGDEQYF. CDR3 bases: TGTGCCAGCAGCTTAATCCCTTCCGGGGACGAGCAGTACTTC.

This chain uses TRBV11-2 with TRBJ1-1; no reliable D call. The CDR3 is 13 residues long. Germline CDR1 reads SGHAT; CDR2 reads FQNNGV. V was pared by 1 base and J by 3 bases, with 6 bases between. CDR3 coding DNA: TGTGCCAGCAGCTTAGTCGGGGACACTGAAGCTTTCTTT. Its translation: CASSLVGDTEAFF.

This chain connects TRBV13 to TRBJ1-2; a weak D match, TRBD1 (6 bases). This CDR3 is 14 amino acids long. Per germline, CDR1 PRHDT and CDR2 FYEKMQ (reference sequence). Trimming cost V 1 base and J 6 bases, with 12 bases left between them. CDR3 nucleotide sequence: TGTGCCAGCAGCTTAGATCGAGGGGACAATGGCTACACCTTC. Its protein product is CASSLDRGDNGYTF.

The V call is TRBV15, the J call TRBJ2-2, with D unresolved. The germline V gene has CDR1 LNHNV and CDR2 YYDKDF (reference sequence). The ends were cut back, 8 bases at V and 4 bases at J, with 8 bases in the middle. This CDR3 is built from 12 residues. This chain's CDR3 is CATGNPTGELFF. In DNA, the CDR3 is TGTGCCACCGGCAATCCCACCGGGGAGCTGTTTTTT.

This clone was seen more than once but under ten times. The genes are TRBV6-6 and TRBJ2-2, with D uncertain. The CDR3 loop spans 13 amino acids. V lost 1 base and J lost 1, with 1 base in between. CDR1 and CDR2 (germline): MNHNY, SVGAGI (reference sequence). CDR3 DNA: TGTGCCAGCAGTTACTGGAACACCGGGGAGCTGTTTTTT. Translating it yields CASSYWNTGELFF.

J is TRBJ2-7 and V is TRBV6-5, with D unclear. V was trimmed by 2 bases and J by 2 bases, leaving 7 bases between them. CDR1 is MNHEY and CDR2 is SVGAGI in the germline V gene. The CDR3 has 13 amino acids. The CDR3 nucleotides are TGTGCCAGCAGTTACGACGGACCCTACGAGCAGTACTTC. Translated, it gives CASSYDGPYEQYF.

This clone was seen only once. The CDR3 bases are TGTGCCATCAGTGAGTCCATTCCCGGGACAGGGGGTACTCGTCGTGAAAAACTGTTTTTT. It is translated as CAISESIPGTGGTRREKLFF. This chain links TRBV10-3 with TRBJ1-4; 11 nucleotides match TRBD1. The germline CDR1 and CDR2 sequences are ENHRY and SYGVKD. The junction had 16 bases not matched to a gene; V was cut back by 0 bases and J by 7 bases. The CDR3 contains 20 residues.

The table lists this clone with a count of one. The chain couples TRBV9 to TRBJ2-1; 11 bases fit TRBD1. This CDR3 has 15 amino acids. The V and J ends lost 3 bases and 8 bases, in that order; junction bases with no gene match: 7. The germline gives CDR1 SGDLS, CDR2 YYNGEE. The CDR3 is CASSERDRGFDEQFF. The CDR3 nucleotides read TGTGCCAGCAGCGAAAGGGACAGGGGGTTCGATGAGCAGTTCTTC.

The chain carries TRBV4-1 and TRBJ1-1, with a possible D match to TRBD1 (5 bases). The length of the CDR3 is 15 residues. Between the trimmed V and J ends, which lost 1 base and 1 base, there was a span of 10 bases. The germline V gene encodes CDR1 MGHRA and CDR2 YSYEKL. The DNA of the CDR3 is TGCGCCAGCAGCCAAGGCAGCGGGGGGAACACTGAAGCTTTCTTT. Protein product: CASSQGSGGNTEAFF.

The chain couples TRBV5-5 to TRBJ1-3; maybe TRBD1 (5 bases). V shed 7 bases and J shed 0 bases, with 11 bases lying between them. This CDR3 has 14 residues. CDR1 SGHKS and CDR2 YYEKEE come from the germline V gene (reference sequence). Here the CDR3 reads CASSPGVSGNTIYF. CDR3 DNA sequence: TGTGCCAGCTCGCCGGGGGTCTCTGGAAACACCATATATTTT.

This clone was seen only once. The chain employs TRBV7-2 and TRBJ2-1, with 13 bases fitting TRBD2. The CDR3 loop spans 19 amino acids. CDR1 is SGHTA, CDR2 FQGNSA, per germline. Unmatched junction bases numbered 11, after V lost 0 bases and J lost 6 bases. CDR3 residues: CASSLAGLAGPFLSNEQFF. CDR3 DNA sequence: TGTGCCAGCAGCTTAGCGGGACTAGCGGGGCCGTTCCTCTCCAATGAGCAGTTCTTC.

This clone was observed a few times. The chain joins TRBV10-3 to TRBJ1-1; D unclear. Trimming took off 2 bases at V and 1 base at J, with 5 bases between the two ends. Germline CDR1 is ENHRY and CDR2 is SYGVKD. The CDR3 runs 13 residues. The CDR3 sequence: CAISETQNTEAFF. The CDR3 region has the DNA TGTGCCATCAGTGAGACCCAGAACACTGAAGCTTTCTTT.

This clone showed up just a few times. The chain links TRBV30 to TRBJ1-1; the D gene is possibly TRBD1 (5 bases). The CDR3 is made up of 13 amino acids. Trimming took 3 bases from V and 4 from J, leaving 12 bases between them. Germline V lookup: CDR1 GTSNPN, CDR2 SVGIG (reference sequence). The CDR3 DNA reads as TGTGCCTGGAGCATGGGGCGACGCACTGAAGCTTTCTTT. This encodes CAWSMGRRTEAFF.

This chain links TRBV7-2 with TRBJ2-3, with D hard to call. V was pared by 3 bases and J by 5 bases, with 6 bases between. Germline-derived CDR1 and CDR2 are SGHTA and FQGNSA. The CDR3 consists of 12 residues. The CDR3 nucleotides read TGTGCCAGCAGCTTCTCTAGAGATACGCAGTATTTT. Its translation is CASSFSRDTQYF.

V gene TRBV7-2 combines with J gene TRBJ2-7; the D gene is possibly TRBD1 (5 bases). Per germline, CDR1 SGHTA and CDR2 FQGNSA. The CDR3 runs 14 residues. The germline V and J ends were trimmed by 3 bases and 3 bases, with 12 bases remaining between them. In DNA, the CDR3 is TGTGCCAGCAGCTTGGGGCAAGTGATCTACGAGCAGTACTTC. This codes for CASSLGQVIYEQYF. Full variable domain (missing parts from reference TRBV7-2 and TRBJ2-7): GAGVSQSPSNKVTEKGKDVELRCDPISGHTALYWYRQSLGQGLEFLIYFQGNSAPDKSGLPSDRFSAERTGGSVSTLTIQRTQQEDSAVYLCASSLGQVIYEQYFGPGTRLTVT.

In its sample, this clone was seen a few times. The rearrangement links TRBV6-4 to TRBJ1-1, with D unresolved. The CDR3 contains 14 residues. Trimming took off 5 bases at V and 4 bases at J, with 14 bases between the two ends. Per germline, CDR1 MRHNA and CDR2 SNTAGT. In nucleotides, the CDR3 is TGTGCCAGCAGTACCGTGTTGGGGTCCACTGAAGCTTTCTTT. Encoded protein: CASSTVLGSTEAFF.

The V call is TRBV11-2, the J call TRBJ2-5; D may be TRBD1 (6 bases). CDR1 is SGHAT, CDR2 FQNNGV, per germline. V lost 8 bases, J lost 3 bases, and 16 bases lay in between. This CDR3 spans 14 amino acids. The CDR3 DNA sequence: TGTGCCAGCCAGAGGAGGACAGAAGAAGAGACCCAGTACTTC. It encodes CASQRRTEEETQYF.

The chain recombines TRBV5-1 with TRBJ2-7; possible D gene TRBD2, 7 bases. Per the germline V gene, CDR1 is SGHRS and CDR2 is YFSETQ. The V and J ends lost 1 base and 2 bases respectively, with 10 bases between them. CDR3 size: 14 residues. The CDR3 DNA is TGCGCCAGCAGCTTGTTGGGGGGGCCCTACGAGCAGTACTTC. Translation: CASSLLGGPYEQYF.

This sequence joins TRBV2 and TRBJ1-2, with D hard to call. CDR1 is SNHLY and CDR2 is FYNNEI in the germline V gene. V was trimmed by 5 bases and J by 2 bases, leaving 15 bases between them. This CDR3 is built from 15 residues. In nucleotides, the CDR3 is TGTGCCAGCAGTCCAAGGTCTTGGCGGAACTATGGCTACACCTTC. Amino acids: CASSPRSWRNYGYTF.

The chain has TRBV30 and TRBJ1-1, with D perhaps TRBD1 (5 bases). V gave up 4 bases and J gave up 3 bases, with 18 bases separating them. CDR1 GTSNPN and CDR2 SVGIG come from the germline V gene (reference sequence). CDR3 length: 15 amino acids. The chain's CDR3 is CAWKNLYGDHTEAFF. CDR3 DNA sequence: TGTGCCTGGAAAAATCTTTACGGGGACCACACTGAAGCTTTCTTT.

This clone was seen once. V usage is TRBV14 and J usage is TRBJ2-7; D is perhaps TRBD2 (5 bases). V was trimmed by 1 base and J by 2 bases, leaving 12 bases between them. In germline, CDR1 is SGHDN, CDR2 FVKESK. The CDR3 is 15 amino acids. The CDR3 DNA is TGTGCCAGCAGCCAAGGCCCAGCGGCCCCCTACGAGCAGTACTTC. As protein: CASSQGPAAPYEQYF.

J is TRBJ2-7 and V is TRBV7-8; D uncertain. The CDR3 runs 14 residues. Germline V CDR1 and CDR2: SGHVS, FQNEAQ. Trimming removed 2 bases from V and 3 bases from J, with 11 bases in between. For the CDR3, the DNA is TGTGCCAGCAGCTTACGGGCAACGAACTACGAGCAGTACTTC. Translation gives CASSLRATNYEQYF.